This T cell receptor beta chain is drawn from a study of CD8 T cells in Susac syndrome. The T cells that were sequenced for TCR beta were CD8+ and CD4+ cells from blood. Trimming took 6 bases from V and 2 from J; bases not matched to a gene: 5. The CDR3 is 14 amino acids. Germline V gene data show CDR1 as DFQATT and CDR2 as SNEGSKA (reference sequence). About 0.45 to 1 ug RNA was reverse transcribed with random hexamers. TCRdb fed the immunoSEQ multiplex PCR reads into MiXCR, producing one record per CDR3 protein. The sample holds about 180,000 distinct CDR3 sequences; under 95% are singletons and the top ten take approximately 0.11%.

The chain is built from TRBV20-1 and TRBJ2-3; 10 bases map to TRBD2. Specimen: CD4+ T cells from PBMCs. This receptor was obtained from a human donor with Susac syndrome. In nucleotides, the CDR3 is TGCAGTGCCAAAAGCGGGGGGGCCACAGATACGCAGTATTTT. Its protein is CSAKSGGATDTQYF.